These 9 T cell receptor beta chains came from one sample sequenced in a study of vaccination effects on CD4 cells after COVID-19 (dated by TCRdb to between 2020 and 2023). The library relied on the immunoSEQ multiplex PCR assay. This is the immuneACCESS table as TCRdb keeps it, with only in-frame sequences that have V and J called. A part of the clones is gone; compared with another copy, unresolved V genes explain less than half, and the rest is unexplained. A total of roughly 64,000 clones appear in this sample, 65% to 75% of them only once. The ten largest account for under 30% of the sample. After around ten days of culture, CD4+ T cells were isolated with the EasySep CD4+ T cell isolation kit. Antigens of these TCRs are unknown. The specimen comprised CD4+ T cells from PBMCs cultured without peptide, sampled before COVID-19 vaccination. All receptors derive from a human donor who had a prior SARS-CoV-2 infection.

The chain is built from TRBV11-2 and TRBJ1-2; the match to TRBD1 covers 9 bases. The germline gives CDR1 SGHAT, CDR2 FQNNGV. V lost 5 bases to trimming and J lost 5 bases; unmatched junction nucleotides: 6. The CDR3 extends over 14 amino acids. In DNA, the CDR3 is TGTGCCAGCAGCCGCCGGGACAGGGTGTATGGCTACACCTTC. Residues: CASSRRDRVYGYTF. The full variable domain, its missing parts supplied by reference TRBV11-2 and TRBJ1-2, is EAGVAQSPRYKIIEKRQSVAFWCNPISGHATLYWYQQILGQGPKLLIQFQNNGVVDDSQLPKDRFSAERLKGVDSTLKIQPAKLEDSAVYLCASSRRDRVYGYTFGSGTRLTVV.

The rearrangement uses TRBV2 and TRBJ2-1; D is uncertain. Trimming took 3 bases from V and 8 from J, leaving 11 bases between them. Germline V gene sequence: CDR1 SNHLY, CDR2 FYNNEI. The CDR3 runs to 13 residues. The CDR3 is CASSEALLDEQFF. The DNA of the CDR3 is TGTGCCAGCAGTGAGGCCCTCTTAGATGAGCAGTTCTTC.

The chain has TRBV11-3 and TRBJ2-1; TRBD2 matches at 7 bases. Germline lookup yields CDR1 SGHNT and CDR2 YENEEA. This CDR3 contains 13 residues. V lost 5 bases and J lost 5; bases outside the gene matches: 3. The CDR3 here is CASSPLADNEQFF. In DNA form, the CDR3 reads TGTGCCAGCAGCCCCCTAGCGGACAATGAGCAGTTCTTC.

This clone was recorded a few times. The chain links TRBV5-1 to TRBJ2-3; D remains ambiguous. The CDR3 consists of 12 residues. Between the trimmed V and J ends, which lost 4 bases and 5 bases, there was a span of 8 bases. Germline CDR1 is SGHRS and CDR2 is YFSETQ. The chain's CDR3 is CASSLIGDTQYF. The DNA for the CDR3 is TGCGCCAGCAGCCTCATAGGAGATACGCAGTATTTT.

This clone appeared a few times. The chain employs TRBV7-2 and TRBJ1-2, with D maybe TRBD1 (5 bases). Germline V gene sequence: CDR1 SGHTA, CDR2 FQGNSA. The ends were cut back, 4 bases at V and 2 bases at J, with 11 bases in the middle. CDR3 length: 14 amino acids. CDR3 in DNA: TGTGCCAGCAGCTCCCTTTCAGGGAACTATGGCTACACCTTC. Amino acid sequence: CASSSLSGNYGYTF. Full variable domain (rest looked up from reference TRBV7-2 and TRBJ1-2): GAGVSQSPSNKVTEKGKDVELRCDPISGHTALYWYRQSLGQGLEFLIYFQGNSAPDKSGLPSDRFSAERTGGSVSTLTIQRTQQEDSAVYLCASSSLSGNYGYTFGSGTRLTVV.

The chain has TRBV6-5 and TRBJ1-1; D is unclear. V was clipped by 0 bases and J by 4 bases, with 12 bases between them. The CDR3 contains 15 residues. Germline V lookup: CDR1 MNHEY, CDR2 SVGAGI. The chain's CDR3 is CASSYSNYAGTEAFF. The DNA for the CDR3 is TGTGCCAGCAGTTACTCGAACTATGCCGGCACTGAAGCTTTCTTT.

The genes are TRBV19 and TRBJ1-1, with a possible D match to TRBD1 (6 bases). Germline-derived CDR1 and CDR2 are LNHDA and SQIVND (reference sequence). V was shortened by 6 bases and J by 5 bases, with 13 bases between the two germline ends. The CDR3 runs 13 residues. The CDR3 loop is CASSGTSYTEAFF. In nucleotides, the CDR3 is TGTGCCAGTAGCGGGACATCGTATACTGAAGCTTTCTTT.

This chain links TRBV5-6 with TRBJ1-2; D may be TRBD1 (5 bases). CDR1 and CDR2 (germline): SGHDT, YYEEEE. The CDR3 loop spans 13 amino acids. The V end was cut by 2 bases, the J end by 3 bases, with 8 bases between. The CDR3 nucleotides read TGTGCCAGCAGCTTTGAAGGGGACTATGGCTACACCTTC. Translating gives CASSFEGDYGYTF.

The CDR3 loop reads CASSQRGQADYGYTF. CDR3 DNA: TGTGCCAGCAGCCAAAGAGGACAGGCCGACTATGGCTACACCTTC. This chain uses TRBV3-1 (or the pseudogene TRBV3-2) with TRBJ1-2, with TRBD1 matching 7 bases. The CDR3 runs to 15 residues. J lost 3 bases, V lost 2 bases, and 6 bases had no gene match. Germline lookup yields CDR1 LGHDT and CDR2 YNNKEL (reference sequence).